These 23 T cell receptor beta chains share one sample of origin, sequenced in a study of blood T cell repertoires in COVID-19 (TCRdb year 2020). Libraries were constructed by the immunoSEQ multiplex PCR assay. This is the immuneACCESS table as TCRdb keeps it, with only in-frame sequences that have V and J called. A part of the clones is gone; compared with another copy, unresolved V genes explain less than half, and the rest is unexplained. This sample gives approximately 100,000 clones in total; roughly 85% of them show up just once. The top ten hold 1.5% to 2% of the sample. Sequencing was performed on peripheral blood. All receptors come from a woman aged 70 to 79 with active or convalescent COVID-19.

This chain uses TRBV7-2 with TRBJ2-1; 12 bases fit TRBD2. Germline CDR1 and CDR2: SGHTA and FQGNSA. CDR3 length: 17 amino acids. V gave up 0 bases and J gave up 6 bases; unmatched junction bases: 6. CDR3 in amino acids: CASSLALALAGGNEQFF. In DNA form, the CDR3 reads TGTGCCAGCAGCTTAGCGCTCGCACTAGCGGGAGGCAATGAGCAGTTCTTC.

The gene calls are TRBV7-9 and TRBJ1-2; a possible D gene is TRBD1 (5 bases). The germline CDR1 and CDR2 sequences are SEHNR and FQNEAQ (reference sequence). V lost 4 bases, J lost 8 bases, and 11 bases lay in between. This CDR3 comprises 12 residues. CDR3: CASSSEQGGYTF. As DNA, the CDR3 is TGTGCCAGCAGCTCGGAGCAGGGAGGCTACACCTTC.

The rearrangement uses TRBV19 and TRBJ2-5; 12 bases agree with TRBD2. The ends lost 6 bases at V and 4 bases at J; junction bases unmatched: 6. Germline V gives CDR1 LNHDA, CDR2 SQIVND (reference sequence). The CDR3 consists of 15 residues. The DNA for the CDR3 is TGTGCCAGTAGCGTGACTAGCGGGGGTTCAGAGACCCAGTACTTC. Translated, it gives CASSVTSGGSETQYF.

This clone was seen only once. The V call is TRBV19, the J call TRBJ2-2; 8 nucleotides align to TRBD2. The CDR3 contains 15 residues. CDR1 and CDR2 from the germline V gene are LNHDA and SQIVND (reference sequence). The V segment lost 5 bases and the J segment 8 bases; nucleotides outside the gene matches: 10. The CDR3: CASSSPGLGEGELFF. CDR3 DNA sequence: TGTGCCAGTAGTTCCCCGGGACTAGGCGAGGGGGAGCTGTTTTTT.

The genes are TRBV3-1 (or the pseudogene TRBV3-2) and TRBJ1-3; D is possibly TRBD1 (5 bases). V lost 1 base, J lost 4 bases, and 11 bases lay in between. This CDR3 contains 15 residues. Germline V gene lookup returns CDR1 LGHDT and CDR2 YNNKEL (reference sequence). CDR3 sequence reads: CASSQGGYSGNTIYF. CDR3 nucleotides: TGTGCCAGCAGCCAAGGGGGCTATAGCGGAAACACCATATATTTT.

V and J are TRBV19 and TRBJ1-4; perhaps TRBD1 as D (6 bases). V gave up 7 bases and J gave up 1 base, with 13 bases separating them. There are 15 residues in the CDR3. Germline V gives CDR1 LNHDA, CDR2 SQIVND (reference sequence). The CDR3 protein is CASTPVGGTNEKLFF. Written as DNA, the CDR3 is TGTGCCAGTACCCCAGTAGGGGGAACTAATGAAAAACTGTTTTTT.

This clone was seen only once. The chain couples TRBV10-2 to TRBJ2-7; D is ambiguous. V lost 5 bases and J lost 6, with 8 bases in between. The CDR3 loop spans 11 amino acids. Germline V CDR1 and CDR2: WSHSY, SAAADI. In DNA form, the CDR3 reads TGCGCCAGCAGTCCCCTCTCCGAGCAGTACTTC. Its protein product is CASSPLSEQYF.

The chain links TRBV10-1 to TRBJ2-3; D unresolved. Trimming removed 3 bases from V and 1 base from J, with 8 bases in between. The CDR3 spans 14 residues. From germline, CDR1 is WNHNN and CDR2 SYGVQD (reference sequence). The CDR3 DNA reads TGCGCCAGCAGTGATCCTCGGGGCACAGATACGCAGTATTTT. The encoded protein is CASSDPRGTDTQYF.

The chain couples TRBV3-1 (or the pseudogene TRBV3-2) to TRBJ1-2, with D perhaps matching TRBD1 (5 bases). Between the trimmed V and J ends, which lost 4 bases and 2 bases, there was a span of 14 bases. CDR1 and CDR2 (germline): LGHDT, YNNKEL (reference sequence). The CDR3 extends over 15 amino acids. As DNA, the CDR3 is TGTGCCAGCAGCCTGGGGGGTGGGCCAAACTATGGCTACACCTTC. It codes for CASSLGGGPNYGYTF.

This clone has a single count. At one end, the junction sequence differs from germline, possibly due to a read error. This chain links TRBV7-7 with TRBJ1-2; a weak D match, TRBD1 (5 bases). The CDR3 sequence is 21 residues long. Germline lookup yields CDR1 SSHAT and CDR2 FNYEAQ (reference sequence). This CDR3 is CASSLGAQETLEETWRDGYTF. The CDR3 DNA sequence: TGTGCTAGCAGCTTAGGGGCCCAAGAGACTCTTGAGGAAACGTGGAGGGATGGCTACACCTTC.

The V and J genes are TRBV6-2 or TRBV6-3 and TRBJ1-5, with D tentatively TRBD1 (5 bases). CDR3 length: 14 amino acids. The V gene lost 2 bases and the J gene lost 8 bases, with 13 bases spanning the gap. Germline loops: CDR1 MNHEY, CDR2 SVGEGT. In DNA, the CDR3 is TGTGCCAGCAGTTACGGGGGGATAATTAAGCCCCAGCATTTT. Residues: CASSYGGIIKPQHF.

The chain carries TRBV3-1 (or the pseudogene TRBV3-2) and TRBJ2-2; 12 nucleotides match TRBD2. This CDR3 is 17 amino acids long. With V trimmed by 4 bases and J by 7 bases, 10 bases remained unmatched. The germline V gene encodes CDR1 LGHDT and CDR2 YNNKEL (reference sequence). The CDR3 sequence is CASSPKRLAGGSGELFF. The DNA for the CDR3 is TGTGCCAGCAGCCCGAAGCGGCTAGCGGGGGGGAGCGGGGAGCTGTTTTTT.

This rearrangement joins TRBV3-1 (or the pseudogene TRBV3-2) to TRBJ1-2; 7 bases agree with TRBD1. The CDR3 extends over 16 amino acids. The germline gives CDR1 LGHDT, CDR2 YNNKEL (reference sequence). V was pared by 2 bases and J by 3 bases, with 9 bases of the junction left unmatched. The CDR3 sequence: CASSQCPGQEDYGYTF. The CDR3 bases are TGTGCCAGCAGCCAATGCCCCGGACAGGAGGACTATGGCTACACCTTC.

The chain links TRBV9 to TRBJ1-1, with a tentative D call TRBD1 (5 bases). The CDR3 spans 15 residues. Germline loops: CDR1 SGDLS, CDR2 YYNGEE. The V and J ends lost 4 bases and 2 bases respectively, with 15 bases between them. The CDR3 bases are TGTGCCAGCAGCACCCTGGGGCAGGCTAACACTGAAGCTTTCTTT. It encodes CASSTLGQANTEAFF.

The sample holds one count of this clone. V and J are TRBV18 and TRBJ1-4; D might be TRBD1 (6 bases). V lost 2 bases, J lost 6 bases, and 13 bases lay in between. Germline values: CDR1 KGHSH, CDR2 LQKENI. The CDR3 is 15 residues long. The CDR3, as DNA: TGTGCCAGCTCACCATCCGGCACAGGGTATGAAAAACTGTTTTTT. The encoded protein is CASSPSGTGYEKLFF.

This clone was seen a few times. This chain connects TRBV6-2 or TRBV6-3 to TRBJ1-1; D may be TRBD1 (5 bases). This CDR3 contains 14 residues. Germline CDR1 reads MNHEY; CDR2 reads SVGEGT. Trimming took 4 bases from V and 7 from J, leaving 16 bases between them. CDR3 in DNA: TGTGCCAGCAGTTCAACAATCCGGGGGAATGAAGCTTTCTTT. This codes for CASSSTIRGNEAFF.

This clone was seen only a few times. This chain connects TRBV25-1 to TRBJ1-1, with a weak D call TRBD1 (6 bases). Germline CDR1 is MGHDK and CDR2 is SYGVNS. Trimming took 5 bases from V and 2 from J, leaving 15 bases between them. The CDR3 spans 15 residues. The CDR3 is CASSRRTDTNTEAFF. CDR3 in DNA: TGTGCCAGCAGTAGACGGACAGACACTAACACTGAAGCTTTCTTT.

V gene TRBV5-5 combines with J gene TRBJ2-3, with TRBD1 as a possible D gene (5 bases). The V gene lost 3 bases and the J gene lost 6 bases, with 17 bases spanning the gap. CDR3 length: 15 amino acids. Germline V lookup: CDR1 SGHKS, CDR2 YYEKEE (reference sequence). The CDR3 spells CASSSEGVLWDTQYF. In DNA, the CDR3 is TGTGCCAGCAGCTCGGAAGGGGTTCTCTGGGATACGCAGTATTTT. Full variable domain (outside the CDR3, taken from reference TRBV5-5 and TRBJ2-3): DAGVTQSPTHLIKTRGQQVTLRCSPISGHKSVSWYQQVLGQGPQFIFQYYEKEERGRGNFPDRFSARQFPNYSSELNVNALLLGDSALYLCASSSEGVLWDTQYFGPGTRLTVL.

This clone has only one observation. The genes are TRBV6-5 and TRBJ2-2; possible D gene TRBD1, 5 bases. Deletions cut 2 bases from V and 8 bases from J, with 9 bases between. CDR1 MNHEY and CDR2 SVGAGI come from the germline V gene. This CDR3 region has 13 residues. In DNA, the CDR3 is TGTGCCAGCAGTTACAGCAGGGTAGGGGAGCTGTTTTTT. Residues: CASSYSRVGELFF.

For the CDR3, the DNA is TGTGCCTGGACAGGGGGTCTCTACGAGCAGTACTTC. This sequence encodes CAWTGGLYEQYF. The rearrangement joins TRBV30 to TRBJ2-7; TRBD1 agrees at 7 bases. The J segment lost 3 bases and the V segment lost 4 bases, leaving 3 bases of the junction unmatched. The length of the CDR3 is 12 residues. Germline V CDR1 and CDR2: GTSNPN, SVGIG (reference sequence). Based on the CDR3 plus reference TRBV30 and TRBJ2-7, the full variable domain is SQTIHQWPATLVQPVGSPLSLECTVEGTSNPNLYWYRQAAGRGLQLLFYSVGIGQISSEVPQNLSASRPQDRQFILSSKKLLLSDSGFYLCAWTGGLYEQYFGPGTRLTVT.

The genes are TRBV6-2 or TRBV6-3 and TRBJ2-1, with D unclear. The germline V gene encodes CDR1 MNHEY and CDR2 SVGEGT. Trimming removed 2 bases from V and 3 bases from J, with 5 bases in between. The CDR3 length is 13 residues. Written as DNA, the CDR3 is TGTGCCAGCAGTTACGTAATCTACAATGAGCAGTTCTTC. The encoded protein is CASSYVIYNEQFF.

The chain couples TRBV9 to TRBJ1-6, with 7 bases identical to TRBD1. Looked up from germline, CDR1 is SGDLS and CDR2 is YYNGEE. The CDR3 loop spans 16 amino acids. The V and J ends lost 3 bases and 5 bases, in that order; junction bases with no gene match: 8. The CDR3: CASSGQTGWDNSPLHF. CDR3 nucleotides: TGTGCCAGCAGCGGACAGACAGGGTGGGATAATTCACCCCTCCACTTT.

The chain has TRBV14 and TRBJ2-7; 9 bases agree with TRBD1. CDR3 length: 15 amino acids. Losses at the gene ends were 4 bases for V and 4 bases for J; bases not matched to a gene: 8. Germline CDR1 SGHDN, CDR2 FVKESK. CDR3 in amino acids: CASSPAGTGPYEQYF. The DNA of the CDR3 is TGTGCCAGCAGCCCCGCCGGGACAGGGCCTTACGAGCAGTACTTC.